This T cell receptor beta chain appears in the sequencing data of a study of cytomegalovirus exposure and HLA in healthy donors (dated by TCRdb to the late 2010s). Study-wide context: An earlier analysis of 587 of the donors reported 250 to 300 Gb of sequence data and roughly 120 million unique TCR beta sequences obtained from about 179 million T cells. The number of donors typed differed by locus, with about 629-640 for A, B, C, DRB1 and DQB1, around 560 for DQA1, 600 to 610 for DPA1, and approximately 470 for DPB1. To study patterns of TCR occurrence, a later analysis re-analyzed previously published TCR beta repertoires from 500 to 850 donors and added high-resolution HLA genotyping. HLA typing covered class I and class II loci at four-digit resolution. The study aimed to test whether cataloging public T cell receptors could reveal signatures of past pathogen exposure. Every discovery cohort repertoire had been produced on one sequencing platform. Among the roughly 410 genotyped donors, around 81% belonged to the genetic ancestry cluster associated with self-reported Caucasian donors. A separate validation cohort of over a hundred different subjects was used in addition to the approximately 700-subject first cohort. Roughly 300 gigabases of sequencing data and roughly 90 million unique TCR sequences were included in an early release covering over 600 HLA-typed donors. Among 300 to 500 genotyped donors of the cohort, an average of approximately 240,000 unique TCR beta nucleotide sequences was sequenced per donor, of which 15% to 20% were non-productive. To predict cytomegalovirus infection status, the study combined high-throughput TCR immunosequencing, statistical association of individual TCRs with disease status, and machine learning. Roughly 5 DR-DQ haplotypes were handled as single units for association and clustering, since linkage in the cohort was strong. To decide whether each TCR beta V gene segment behaved as functional or pseudogenic, an earlier analysis of some 600 of the donors relied on high-throughput TCR beta sequencing. Donor age, sex, ethnicity and CMV serostatus were compiled together with the repertoire data. The study profiled the T cell repertoires of hundreds of subjects by immunosequencing and related them to cytomegalovirus serostatus. In a later genetic analysis, genome-wide SNP genotypes for 398 of the 666 donors were used, and that subset was treated as a discovery cohort. The later analysis used no new phenotypic data to find candidate immune exposures, relying instead on TCR beta sequences and their occurrence across donors.

Notes on this clone: The target of this receptor is not known. No much larger clonotype is one base removed from it; base qualities were not supplied.

V lost 5 bases and J lost 3 bases, and the count of bases not matched to a germline gene is 7. The CDR3 numbers 18 residues from cysteine through phenylalanine. Solely the CDR3 DNA is kept, with 54 bases framed from the first base. CDR1 and CDR2 were assigned from the germline V gene (reference sequence) as SEHNR and FQNEAQ. Library preparation was by the immunoSEQ multiplex PCR assay. For the multiplex PCR, a mixture combining 60 forward primers for TCR Vbeta segments and 13 reverse primers for TCR Jbeta segments was used. The CDR3 region of rearranged TCR beta genes was amplified from genomic DNA by a multiplex PCR assay. Amplified TCR beta libraries were sequenced as 87-base-pair reads on the Illumina HiSeq System. Per the authors' processing: A later analysis tallied some 79 million unique TCR beta chains across the 700 or so repertoires, and some 10 million of those chains were shared by two or more donors. Raw reads were error-corrected and collapsed into unique sequences with a nearest-neighbor algorithm that merged closely related sequences to remove PCR and sequencing errors. V, D and J gene segments were assigned by aligning CDR3 sequences to IMGT reference sequences. For a sequence to be retained, a match of at least six nucleotides to both a V gene segment and a J gene segment was required. A rearrangement counted as productive if the CDR3 had no stop codons and remained in frame with V and J, and every other rearrangement counted as non-productive. Following IMGT convention, CDR3 was defined as the stretch from the second conserved V-encoded cysteine to the conserved J-encoded phenylalanine. The earlier analysis of 550 to 650 of the donors excluded any sequence lacking an unambiguous match to a single V gene segment. An earlier analysis of 550 to 650 of the donors classified V segments as functional when productive rearrangements were above 56.7% and as segregating when the standard deviation between donors was above 5%. A statistical classification framework was developed to diagnose cytomegalovirus status using the catalog of TCR beta chain sequences. In a later analysis, TCR nucleotide sequences were compared against IMGT/GENE-DB human TR gene sequences so that V and J genes could be assigned. The TCRdist pipeline was used in a later analysis to assign CDR3 sequences and most-parsimonious VDJ recombination scenarios. In a later analysis, every TCR beta chain was defined by the combination of its CDR3 amino acid sequence and its V-gene family, and reads without a unique V-gene family were dropped. As a way to deal with suspected cross-contamination and a sequencing artifact, a later analysis dropped roughly 620 nucleotide sequences that were highly shared and had low generation probability. For each public chain, a later analysis derived a clonal expansion index from normalized ranks of inferred template counts within each repertoire. In a later analysis, generation probabilities were computed using a VDJ recombination model fitted to out-of-frame rearrangements, and the results were checked against IGoR. In a later analysis, TCR-TCR, TCR-HLA and TCR-CMV co-occurrence was scored with hypergeometric tests, and a repertoire-size bias correction was applied to TCR pairs. False discovery rates were estimated in a later analysis by permuting HLA or CMV assignments 20 times. A later analysis grouped co-occurring TCRs with DBSCAN, adding TCRdist sequence similarity when clustering within HLA-allele-positive subsets. Co-occurrence clustering excluded repertoires with fewer than 30,000 or more than 120,000 public chains, plus five with anomalous nucleotide sharing. This immuneACCESS table, as held by TCRdb, lists in-frame sequences with V and J called but not all clones. Of the missing ones, under half trace to an unresolved V gene in checked studies; the others have no known cause. For V, J and clone size, that table is used; D and trimming come from the DNA. In this sample the table shows roughly 160,000 clones, 70% to 85% of which occur a single time. The top ten clonotypes cover 2% to 2.5% of the sample.

Study-wide conclusions, independent of this receptor: In a later analysis, most CMV-associated TCR beta chains were found to appear HLA-restricted, with HLA associations seemingly driven largely by CMV exposure. A further reported finding was that TCR beta sequences accurately predicted the HLA-A and HLA-B alleles for most subjects in the first cohort. Because counts were too low, about 18 rarely observed V segments, including chromosome 9 orphons, were excluded from the earlier analysis of 587 of the donors. Correlated functional status among segregating V segments might reflect linkage disequilibrium, but an unknown experimental factor could not be ruled out. The authors suggested that the approach could potentially be extended to other disease states and immunological phenotypes. Most TCR sequences were observed very rarely across donors, whereas some public TCRs were present in many individuals. The study listed approximately 150 TCR beta chains as associated with cytomegalovirus. Several of the top co-occurrence clusters appeared to be linked to parvovirus B19, influenza, CMV and Epstein-Barr virus, according to a later analysis. Only TCR beta chains were sequenced in this cohort, and the absence of alpha or paired-chain data limited detectable features. The only immune exposure information available for the cohort was CMV serostatus. Assigning TCR associations to individual alleles was difficult when HLA alleles, especially DR and DQ, strongly co-occurred. Compared with equally common non-associated chains, HLA-associated TCR beta chains in a later analysis were more clonally expanded and had lower generation probabilities. In vitro tests confirmed that a few of the cytomegalovirus-associated TCR beta chains recognize cytomegalovirus antigens. In an earlier analysis of fewer than 750 of the donors, most TCR beta V segments were observed in productive rearrangements about 90% or about 30% of the time, broadly matching IMGT annotations. In a later analysis, 16,951 TCR beta sequences were associated with specific HLA alleles at a false discovery rate of 0.05. Because the 87-base-pair reads could not distinguish some IMGT-functional V segments, including TRBV6-2 and TRBV6-3, those segments were excluded. Roughly uniform sequencing depth across donors was assumed in presence/absence analyses, although this assumption may not hold. In a later analysis, the rate of TCR association differed among HLA loci, with DRB1 alleles having the most associated TCRs and HLA-C alleles having the fewest. In a later genetic analysis, a missense DCLRE1C variant was associated with V-gene and J-gene trimming of TCR beta chains, and the association was replicated in an independent cohort. The classifier was reported to diagnose cytomegalovirus status with high specificity and sensitivity in both the original and validation cohorts. Compared with the roughly 700-donor mean, donors in an Asian-associated ancestry cluster had fewer N-insertions in productive TCRs, according to a later genetic analysis. The sequencing pipeline was judged likely to have produced a cluster of highly shared sequence variants as a technical artifact. HLA typing was unavailable for some donors at each locus, so association tests used only the typed subset.

In total, 600 or so healthy bone marrow donors made up the cohort. At the time of sampling, every cohort member was nominally healthy, though immune exposures that went unrecorded were likely present. The donor was CMV seronegative and belonged to the group of under 400 seronegative cohort members. Every donor gave a peripheral blood sample, and the peripheral blood mononuclear cells from that sample were used for TCR beta sequencing. The Qiagen DNeasy Blood Extraction Kit was used to extract genomic DNA from the blood cell samples. Sequenced: PBMCs. Recombination connected TRBV7-9 to TRBJ2-1; the central 16 bases match TRBD2. This sequence was found in a man in his forties or fifties in good health and CMV-seronegative. The sequenced DNA is TGTGCCAGCAGCAAGGGACTAGCGGGAGGGCCAAACTACAATGAGCAGTTCTTC. Translated, this gives CASSKGLAGGPNYNEQFF.